This T cell receptor beta chain was documented in a study of blood T cell repertoires in COVID-19. Study details: Sites in the United States, Italy and Spain provided acute and convalescent COVID-19 samples. Sources were T cells, B-cell-depleted T cells, or PBMCs; the material itself was cDNA or gDNA.

Original analysis: Amplification from reference gene primers served as the basis for estimated nucleated cell counts. Measured with immunoSEQ multiplex PCR; TCRdb has only the in-frame clones, and not every one. The DNA gave D and trimming, while V, J and clone size come from that table. The sample comprises 87,000 or so clones, approximately 90% of which are singletons, and about 3% rests with the top ten. Sequencing was carried out using peripheral blood. The receptor comes from a woman aged 50 to 65 with active or convalescent COVID-19.

The CDR3 coding sequence is TGTGCCACCAGCAGAGGAGGAGGGACTAGCGGGGGGGAAGATACGCAGTATTTT. This sequence encodes CATSRGGGTSGGEDTQYF. V usage is TRBV15 and J usage is TRBJ2-3; 16 bases fit TRBD2. This CDR3 spans 18 amino acids. V dropped 1 base and J dropped 5; count of bases not matched to a gene: 6. Germline V gives CDR1 LNHNV, CDR2 YYDKDF (reference sequence).